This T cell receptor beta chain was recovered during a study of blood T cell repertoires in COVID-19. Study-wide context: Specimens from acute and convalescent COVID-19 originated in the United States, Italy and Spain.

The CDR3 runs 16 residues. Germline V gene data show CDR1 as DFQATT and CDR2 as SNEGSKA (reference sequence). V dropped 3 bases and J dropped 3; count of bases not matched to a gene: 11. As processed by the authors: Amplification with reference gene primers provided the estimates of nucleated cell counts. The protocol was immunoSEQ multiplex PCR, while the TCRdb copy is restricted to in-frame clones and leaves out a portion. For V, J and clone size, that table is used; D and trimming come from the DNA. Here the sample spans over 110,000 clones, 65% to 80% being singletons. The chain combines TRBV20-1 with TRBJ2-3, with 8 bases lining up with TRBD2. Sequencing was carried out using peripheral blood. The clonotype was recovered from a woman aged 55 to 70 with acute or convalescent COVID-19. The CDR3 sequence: CSASLGTGLGTDTQYF. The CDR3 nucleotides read TGCAGTGCTAGTCTTGGGACGGGACTAGGGACAGATACGCAGTATTTT.